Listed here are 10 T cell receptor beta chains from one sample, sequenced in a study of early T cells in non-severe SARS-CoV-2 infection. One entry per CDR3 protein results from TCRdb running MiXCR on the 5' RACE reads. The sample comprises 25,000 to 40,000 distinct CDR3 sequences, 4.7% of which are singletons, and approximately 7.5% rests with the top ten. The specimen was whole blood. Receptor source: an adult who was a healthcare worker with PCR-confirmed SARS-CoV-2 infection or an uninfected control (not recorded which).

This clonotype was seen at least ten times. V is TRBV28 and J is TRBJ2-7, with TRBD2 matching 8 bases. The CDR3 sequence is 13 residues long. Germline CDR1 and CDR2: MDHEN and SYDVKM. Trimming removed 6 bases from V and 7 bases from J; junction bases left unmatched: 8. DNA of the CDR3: TGTGCCAGCAGCACTGGACTAGCAGGGGAGCAGTACTTC. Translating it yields CASSTGLAGEQYF.

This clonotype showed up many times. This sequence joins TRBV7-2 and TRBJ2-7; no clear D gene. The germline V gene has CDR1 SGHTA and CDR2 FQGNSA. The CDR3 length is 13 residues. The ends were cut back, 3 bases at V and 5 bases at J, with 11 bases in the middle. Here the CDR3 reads CASSFVSIHEQYF. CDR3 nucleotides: TGTGCCAGCAGCTTCGTTAGCATTCACGAGCAGTACTTC.

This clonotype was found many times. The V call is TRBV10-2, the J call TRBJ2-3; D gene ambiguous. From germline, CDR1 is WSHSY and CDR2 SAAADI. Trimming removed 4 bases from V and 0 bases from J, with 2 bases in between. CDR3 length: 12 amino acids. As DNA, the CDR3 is TGCGCCAGCAGTGGAAGCACAGATACGCAGTATTTT. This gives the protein CASSGSTDTQYF.

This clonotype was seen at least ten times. The CDR3 spells CSDDDRGQGYTF. CDR3 nucleotide sequence: TGCAGCGACGACGACAGGGGGCAAGGCTACACCTTC. V usage is TRBV29-1 and J usage is TRBJ1-2; 10 bases fit TRBD1. V was pared by 7 bases and J by 8 bases, with 7 bases of the junction left unmatched. CDR1 SQVTM and CDR2 ANQGSEA come from the germline V gene. CDR3 length equals 12 residues.

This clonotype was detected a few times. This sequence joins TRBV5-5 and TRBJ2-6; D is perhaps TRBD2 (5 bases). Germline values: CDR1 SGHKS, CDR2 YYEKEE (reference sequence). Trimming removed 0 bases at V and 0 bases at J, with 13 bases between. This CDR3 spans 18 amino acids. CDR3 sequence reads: CASSLVGRLSSGANVLTF. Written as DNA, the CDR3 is TGTGCCAGCAGCTTGGTAGGACGACTAAGCTCTGGGGCCAACGTCCTGACTTTC.

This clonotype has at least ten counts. CDR3 amino acids: CASTKGARSNQPQHF. The CDR3 DNA sequence: TGTGCCAGCACTAAAGGGGCCCGTAGCAATCAGCCCCAGCATTTT. This chain connects TRBV28 to TRBJ1-5; possibly TRBD1 for D (5 bases). CDR1 and CDR2 (germline): MDHEN, SYDVKM. V gave up 7 bases and J gave up 0 bases, with 13 bases separating them. The CDR3 has 15 amino acids.

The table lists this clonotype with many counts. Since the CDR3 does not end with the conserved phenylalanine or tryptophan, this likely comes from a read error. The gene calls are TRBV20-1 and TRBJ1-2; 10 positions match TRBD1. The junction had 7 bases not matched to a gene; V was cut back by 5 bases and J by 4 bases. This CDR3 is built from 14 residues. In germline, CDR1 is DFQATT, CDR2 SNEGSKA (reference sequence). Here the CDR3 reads CSAQLDRGLYGYTS. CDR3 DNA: TGCAGTGCTCAACTCGACAGGGGGCTCTATGGCTACACCTCC.

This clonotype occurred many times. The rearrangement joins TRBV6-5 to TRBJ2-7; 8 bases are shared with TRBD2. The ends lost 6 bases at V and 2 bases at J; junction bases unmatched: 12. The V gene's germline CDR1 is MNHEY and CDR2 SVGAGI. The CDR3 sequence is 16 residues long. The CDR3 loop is CASSSSSRGATYEQYF. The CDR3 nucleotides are TGTGCCAGCAGCTCCTCCTCGCGGGGGGCAACCTACGAGCAGTACTTC.

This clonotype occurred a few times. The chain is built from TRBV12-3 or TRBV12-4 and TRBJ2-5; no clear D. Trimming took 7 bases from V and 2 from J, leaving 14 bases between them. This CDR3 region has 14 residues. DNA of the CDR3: TGTGCCAGCACCAGTGCGTCTCATCAAGAGACCCAGTACTTC. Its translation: CASTSASHQETQYF.

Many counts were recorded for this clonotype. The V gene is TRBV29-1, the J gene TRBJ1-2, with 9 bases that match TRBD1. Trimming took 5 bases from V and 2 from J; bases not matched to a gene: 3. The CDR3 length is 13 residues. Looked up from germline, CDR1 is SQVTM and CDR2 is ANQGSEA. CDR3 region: CSVRTGGNYGYTF. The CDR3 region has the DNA TGCAGCGTTCGAACAGGGGGCAACTATGGCTACACCTTC. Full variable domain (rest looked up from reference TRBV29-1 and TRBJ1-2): SAVISQKPSRDICQRGTSLTIQCQVDSQVTMMFWYRQQPGQSLTLIATANQGSEATYESGFVIDKFPISRPNLTFSTLTVSNMSPEDSSIYLCSVRTGGNYGYTFGSGTRLTVV.